The clone carrying this T cell receptor (beta chain) appeared many times. The antigen is not known. Patients selected for sequencing had displayed CD8+CD57+ cell expansion by flow cytometry. As a group, the patients uniformly had severe acquired aplastic anemia. No therapy was given to patients before blood sampling. Genomic DNA templated the TCR beta VDJ and CDR3 profiling. TCRdb ran MiXCR on the reads and lists one entry per CDR3 protein. The sample lists 150,000 to 200,000 distinct CDR3 sequences; around half were seen once. This sample is part of a study of CD8+CD57+ T cells in acquired aplastic anemia. Overall study findings and caveats: Patients were compared with controls for CD8+ Simpson's diversity, and no significant difference emerged. Both patients and controls carried the same twenty-nine CD8+ CDR3 sequences.

This sequence was found in a human donor with aplastic anemia. Specimen: sorted CD4+, CD8+, or CD8+CD57+ T cells (not recorded which) from PBMCs.

CDR3 region: CATSDTGPTYEQYF. The CDR3 coding sequence is TGTGCCACCAGTGATACGGGGCCTACCTACGAGCAGTACTTC. This chain connects TRBV24-1 to TRBJ2-7; D may match TRBD1 or TRBD2 (5 bases each). V was clipped by 3 bases and J by 2 bases, with 10 bases between them. The CDR3 runs to 14 residues. From germline, CDR1 is KGHDR and CDR2 SFDVKD.